This T cell receptor (beta chain) is from a study of OX40 agonist ivuxolimab in advanced cancers. Regarding the study as a whole: In the 0.1 to 3.0 mg/kg range, CD4+ and CD8+ blood T cells had expanded clonally by week 6. In CD8+ T cells, expanded clones were on average more numerous than in CD4+. Low normalized T-cell clonal expansion also characterized some of the nonresponders.

CDR3 length: 15 residues. V was clipped by 0 bases and J by 2 bases, with 11 bases between them. Germline V lookup: CDR1 SGHTA, CDR2 FQGNSA. The table came from immunoSEQ multiplex PCR; TCRdb's copy has only in-frame clones and leaves some out. The data contain roughly 28,000 clones, 75% to 90% of them singletons. Sampling times: baseline, cycle 4 day 1, cycle 7 day 1. On this clone itself: Its matching antigen is unknown.

The receptor was derived from an adult with an advanced solid tumor such as melanoma, head and neck, liver or kidney cancer. The sequences come from CD4+ or CD8+ T cells sorted from blood, collected in a trial of the OX40 agonist ivuxolimab. The chain combines TRBV7-2 with TRBJ2-7, with a tentative D call TRBD1 (6 bases). CDR3 nucleotide sequence: TGTGCCAGCAGCTTAGCGCCACAGGGAACCTACGAGCAGTACTTC. Residues: CASSLAPQGTYEQYF.